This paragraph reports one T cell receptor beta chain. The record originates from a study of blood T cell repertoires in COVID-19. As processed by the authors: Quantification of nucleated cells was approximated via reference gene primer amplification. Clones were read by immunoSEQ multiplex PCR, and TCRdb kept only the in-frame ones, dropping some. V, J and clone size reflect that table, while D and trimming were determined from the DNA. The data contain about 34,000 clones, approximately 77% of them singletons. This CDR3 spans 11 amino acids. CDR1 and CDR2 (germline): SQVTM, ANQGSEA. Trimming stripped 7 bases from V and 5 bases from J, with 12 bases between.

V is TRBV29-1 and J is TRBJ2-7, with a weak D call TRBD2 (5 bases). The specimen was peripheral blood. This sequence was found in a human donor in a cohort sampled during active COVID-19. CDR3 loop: CSGSRGNEQYF. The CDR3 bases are TGCAGCGGGAGTCGGGGAAACGAGCAGTACTTC.